A single T cell receptor (beta chain) is shown here with its context. The antigen is undetermined. Mismatch with germline at one junction end may stem from a read error. Germline V lookup: CDR1 SEHNR, CDR2 FQNEAQ (reference sequence). CDR3 length: 15 residues. Both 60 Vbeta primers and 13 Jbeta primers went into the PCR. The protocol was immunoSEQ multiplex PCR, while the TCRdb copy is restricted to in-frame clones and leaves out a portion. The table includes approximately 160,000 clones, over 60% detected once. This specimen comes from a study of cytomegalovirus exposure and HLA in healthy donors. Overall study findings and caveats: The later analysis indicated that the majority of CMV-associated TCR beta chains appeared HLA-restricted.

Sequencing was done on a sample of PBMCs. J is TRBJ2-7 and V is TRBV7-9; maybe TRBD1 (6 bases). The TCR originated in a woman under 40 in good health and CMV-seronegative. The CDR3 DNA reads TGTTCCAGCAGCTTGACAGGATTCTATGCCTACGAGCAGTACTTC. Protein product: CSSSLTGFYAYEQYF.